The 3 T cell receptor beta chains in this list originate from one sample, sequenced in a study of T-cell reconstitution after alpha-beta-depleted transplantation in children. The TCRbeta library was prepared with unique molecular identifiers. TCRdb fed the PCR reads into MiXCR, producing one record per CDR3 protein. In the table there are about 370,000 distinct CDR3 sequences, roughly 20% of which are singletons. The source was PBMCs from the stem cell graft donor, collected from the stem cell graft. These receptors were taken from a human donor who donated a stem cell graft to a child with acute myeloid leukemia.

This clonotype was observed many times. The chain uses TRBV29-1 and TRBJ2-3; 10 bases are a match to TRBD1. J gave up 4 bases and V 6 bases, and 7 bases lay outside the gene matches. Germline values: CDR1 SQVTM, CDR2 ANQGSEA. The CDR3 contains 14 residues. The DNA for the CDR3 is TGCAGCGTGTCGGGACAGGGGATCCCAGATACGCAGTATTTT. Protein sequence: CSVSGQGIPDTQYF.

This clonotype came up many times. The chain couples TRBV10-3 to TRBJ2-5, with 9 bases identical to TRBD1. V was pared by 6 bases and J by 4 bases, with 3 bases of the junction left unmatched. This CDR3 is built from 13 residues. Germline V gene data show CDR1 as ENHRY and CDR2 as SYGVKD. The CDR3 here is CAISMGQGETQYF. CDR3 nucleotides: TGTGCCATCAGCATGGGACAGGGAGAGACCCAGTACTTC.

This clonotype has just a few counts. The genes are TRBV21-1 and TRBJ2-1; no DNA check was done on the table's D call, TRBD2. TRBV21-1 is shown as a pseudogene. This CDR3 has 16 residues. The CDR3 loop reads CASSALAYLQRNEQFF. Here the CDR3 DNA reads TGTGCCAGCAGCGCCCTCGCCTATCTCCAAAGGAATGAGCAGTTCTTC.